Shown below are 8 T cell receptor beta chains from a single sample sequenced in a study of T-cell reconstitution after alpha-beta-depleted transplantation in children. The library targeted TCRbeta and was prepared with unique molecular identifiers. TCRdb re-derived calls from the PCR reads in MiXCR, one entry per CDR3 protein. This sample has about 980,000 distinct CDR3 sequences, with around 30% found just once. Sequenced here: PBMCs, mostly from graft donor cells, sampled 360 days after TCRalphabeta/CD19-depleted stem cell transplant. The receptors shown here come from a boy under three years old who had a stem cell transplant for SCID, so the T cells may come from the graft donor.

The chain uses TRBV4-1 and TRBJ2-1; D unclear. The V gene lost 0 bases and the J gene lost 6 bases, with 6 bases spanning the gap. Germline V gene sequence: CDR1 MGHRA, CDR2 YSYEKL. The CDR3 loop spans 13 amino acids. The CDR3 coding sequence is TGCGCCAGCAGCCAAGAGGACGCCAATGAGCAGTTCTTC. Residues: CASSQEDANEQFF.

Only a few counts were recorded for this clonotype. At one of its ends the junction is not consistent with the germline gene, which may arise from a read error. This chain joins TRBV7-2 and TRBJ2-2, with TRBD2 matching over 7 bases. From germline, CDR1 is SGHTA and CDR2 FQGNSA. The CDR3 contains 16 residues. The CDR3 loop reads CASNLLSGTTTGELFF. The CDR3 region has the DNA TGTGCCAGCAACTTACTGTCCGGGACTACCACCGGGGAGCTGTTTTTT.

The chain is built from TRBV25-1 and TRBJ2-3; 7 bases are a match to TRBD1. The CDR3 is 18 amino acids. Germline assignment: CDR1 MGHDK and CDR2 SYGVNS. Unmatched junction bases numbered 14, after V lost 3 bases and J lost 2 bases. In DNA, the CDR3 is TGTGCCAGCAGTGAGTTTTGGGGGACAGACGAAACCACAGATACGCAGTATTTT. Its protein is CASSEFWGTDETTDTQYF.

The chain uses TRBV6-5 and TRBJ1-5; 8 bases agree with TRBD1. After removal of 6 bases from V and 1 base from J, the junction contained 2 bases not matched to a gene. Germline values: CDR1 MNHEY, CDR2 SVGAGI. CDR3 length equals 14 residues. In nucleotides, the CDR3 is TGTGCCAGCAGGACAGGGGAGAGCAATCAGCCCCAGCATTTT. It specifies CASRTGESNQPQHF.

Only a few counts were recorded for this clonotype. Here the CDR3 reads CASSLEMGVGGGTSTDTQYF. Here the CDR3 DNA reads TGTGCCAGCAGCTTAGAGATGGGTGTAGGCGGGGGAACTAGCACAGATACGCAGTATTTT. The chain has TRBV7-6 and TRBJ2-3, with 7 bases identical to TRBD2. The trim removed 1 base at V and 0 bases at J, leaving 16 bases unmatched. This CDR3 region has 20 residues. CDR1 and CDR2 from the germline V gene are SGHVS and FNYEAQ.

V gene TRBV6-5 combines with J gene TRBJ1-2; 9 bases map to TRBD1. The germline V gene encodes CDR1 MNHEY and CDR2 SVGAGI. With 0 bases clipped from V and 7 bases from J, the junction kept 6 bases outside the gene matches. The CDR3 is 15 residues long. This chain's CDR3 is CASSYSGTGKRGYTF. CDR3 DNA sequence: TGTGCCAGCAGTTACTCCGGGACAGGGAAGCGTGGCTACACCTTC.

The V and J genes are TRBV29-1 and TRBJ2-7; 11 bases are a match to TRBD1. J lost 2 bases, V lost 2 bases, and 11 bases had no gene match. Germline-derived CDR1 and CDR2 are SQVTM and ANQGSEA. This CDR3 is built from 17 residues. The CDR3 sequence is CSVELDRGLLDPYEQYF. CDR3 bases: TGCAGCGTTGAATTGGACAGGGGGCTTTTAGACCCCTACGAGCAGTACTTC.

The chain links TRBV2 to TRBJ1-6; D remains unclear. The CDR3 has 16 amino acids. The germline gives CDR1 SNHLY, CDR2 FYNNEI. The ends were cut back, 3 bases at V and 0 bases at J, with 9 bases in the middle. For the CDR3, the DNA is TGTGCCAGCAGTGAGTACACGAGCTCCTATAATTCACCCCTCCACTTT. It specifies CASSEYTSSYNSPLHF. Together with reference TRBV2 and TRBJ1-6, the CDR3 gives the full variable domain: EPEVTQTPSHQVTQMGQEVILRCVPISNHLYFYWYRQILGQKVEFLVSFYNNEISEKSEIFDDQFSVERPDGSNFTLKIRSTKLEDSAMYFCASSEYTSSYNSPLHFGNGTRLTVT.